This T cell receptor beta chain originates from a study of shared clonotypes between healthy human individuals. Study in general: The study enrolled a couple of women and three men aged 18 to 49.

The CDR3 length is 17 residues. After removal of 0 bases from V and 1 base from J, the junction contained 5 bases not matched to a gene. Germline CDR1 is LGHNA and CDR2 is YSLEER. Investigators divided CD4+ cells into CD45RA+ naive and CD45RA-negative memory subsets. Assay: immunoSEQ multiplex PCR; the TCRdb copy retains only in-frame clones and omits some. The sample includes about 2.5 million clones, 85% to 95% seen only once; the top ten take roughly 0.34%. The clonotype comes from a man between 18 and 35 years old in good health. Some clones in this sample may be carry-over from other donors' samples. The chain couples TRBV4-3 to TRBJ2-3; 9 bases fit TRBD2. Sequences were obtained from naive CD4+ T cells from PBMCs. Subset defined: CD45RA+ positively selected. The CDR3 loop is CASSQEGGGRGTDTQYF. DNA for the CDR3: TGCGCCAGCAGCCAAGAAGGAGGCGGGAGGGGCACAGATACGCAGTATTTT.